The T cell receptor (beta chain) under discussion was sequenced for a study of T cells in localized non-small cell lung cancer. Overall study results and limits: With higher T cell density in blood came longer overall survival. Of the top 100 tumor clones, median around 50 were in adjacent lung, 25 to 30 among its top 100. In uninvolved adjacent lung, T cell clonality reached its highest value, exceeding tumor. Without multi-region sequencing, intratumor heterogeneity could not be excluded.

This clone was picked up a small number of times. Its antigen is not identified. Only in-frame clones appear in the TCRdb table, and some are missing; sequencing was by immunoSEQ multiplex PCR. The sample holds 4,600 or so clones; more than 25% are singletons and the top ten take about 4.9%. Germline-derived CDR1 and CDR2 are SQVTM and ANQGSEA. V lost 4 bases and J 7 bases, leaving 13 bases between the germline ends. This CDR3 is 13 amino acids long. Here the sequenced sample was lung tumor tissue, taken before any cancer treatment. The receptor was derived from a man between 40 and 70 years old with stage III squamous cell lung carcinoma. The chain couples TRBV29-1 to TRBJ1-4; unclear D gene. The CDR3 region is CSVGGGRAEKLFF. The CDR3 DNA is TGCAGCGTTGGGGGTGGGCGGGCTGAAAAACTGTTTTTT.